This TCR beta chain was documented in a study of a mutant IDH1 vaccine in newly diagnosed glioma. Study-level information: Radiotherapy alone preceded vaccination by 4-6 weeks; alternatively, vaccination started with temozolomide cycles. Those enrolled had earlier been treated with radiotherapy, temozolomide, or both, mostly both. Study-wide results and limits: Pseudoprogression seemed unrelated to changes in top peripheral T cell clonotypes.

V lost 4 bases and J 10 bases, leaving 23 bases between the germline ends. Germline CDR1 GTSNPN, CDR2 SVGIG (reference sequence). The CDR3 loop spans 15 amino acids. TCRdb's table, derived via immunoSEQ multiplex PCR, lists solely in-frame clones and lacks some. The table includes some 33,000 clones, 75% to 85% detected once. On this clone itself: Its antigen is currently unknown.

The time point here: week 11, during vaccination. One vaccine dose held 300 ug of mutant IDH1 20-mer peptide and came with topical imiquimod. V is TRBV30 and J is TRBJ2-1; possible D gene TRBD2, 5 bases. Sequencing used PBMCs, obtained from a glioma patient whose treatment included an IDH1 peptide vaccine. The receptor's source is a man aged 30 to 39 with glioma. The CDR3 protein is CAWNHGDPARYEQFF. The CDR3 DNA sequence: TGTGCCTGGAACCACGGGGATCCCGCAAGGTACGAGCAGTTCTTC.